Below, 19 T cell receptor beta chains from the same sample are listed, as sequenced in a study of identifying expanded T cells in peripheral blood. TCRdb's table, derived via immunoSEQ multiplex PCR, lists solely in-frame clones and lacks some. Of 55,000 to 80,000 clones listed, around four fifths are singletons. The specimen sequenced was blood. The receptor source for this set is a person aged 18-69 years in good health.

The rearrangement links TRBV9 to TRBJ2-5; 8 bases agree with TRBD1. With 2 bases clipped from V and 6 bases from J, the junction kept 6 bases outside the gene matches. The CDR3 sequence is 14 residues long. Germline CDR1 and CDR2: SGDLS and YYNGEE. The CDR3 here is CASSVGTGGKTQYF. The CDR3 DNA sequence: TGTGCCAGCAGCGTCGGGACAGGCGGGAAGACCCAGTACTTC.

V is TRBV21-1 and J is TRBJ2-5; TRBD2, the table's D call, was not compared with the DNA. TRBV21-1 is classified as a pseudogene. The CDR3 sequence is 14 residues long. The CDR3 DNA follows: TGTGCCAGCAGCAAAGTTGGGGGAGGTTGGACCCAGTACTTC. As protein: CASSKVGGGWTQYF.

This chain uses TRBV5-1 with TRBJ2-2, with 10 bases that match TRBD2. Germline CDR1 is SGHRS and CDR2 is YFSETQ. This CDR3 spans 16 amino acids. The V gene end was trimmed by 5 bases and the J gene end by 4 bases; junction bases not matched to a gene: 8. Written as DNA, the CDR3 is TGCGCCAGCAGTCAGCGGGAGGGCCGCAGCACCGGGGAGCTGTTTTTT. This translates into CASSQREGRSTGELFF.

The chain combines TRBV30 with TRBJ2-7; possibly TRBD1 for D (5 bases). The CDR3 consists of 13 residues. Looked up from germline, CDR1 is GTSNPN and CDR2 is SVGIG (reference sequence). V gave up 3 bases and J gave up 0 bases, with 9 bases separating them. The DNA for the CDR3 is TGTGCCTGGAGCCAGGGCATCTCCTACGAGCAGTACTTC. Amino acid sequence: CAWSQGISYEQYF. Using reference TRBV30 and TRBJ2-7 for the parts outside the CDR3, the full variable domain is SQTIHQWPATLVQPVGSPLSLECTVEGTSNPNLYWYRQAAGRGLQLLFYSVGIGQISSEVPQNLSASRPQDRQFILSSKKLLLSDSGFYLCAWSQGISYEQYFGPGTRLTVT.

A remark on this clone: A far larger clone is only one base removed, so a read error is likely. Other nucleotide sequences in the sample specify the same CDR3. The V gene is TRBV4-1, the J gene TRBJ2-3; D is unclear. This CDR3 has 13 amino acids. Germline V gene sequence: CDR1 MGHRA, CDR2 YSYEKL. V lost 3 bases, J lost 0 bases, and 4 bases lay in between. CDR3 region: CASSQGSTDTQYF. In DNA, the CDR3 is TGCGCCAGCAGCCAGGGGAGCACAGATACGCAGTATTTT.

This clone was recorded a few times. The chain has TRBV5-1 and TRBJ2-5, with TRBD2 matching over 7 bases. V trimming: 1 base; J trimming: 4 bases; junction bases outside the gene matches: 7. CDR1 SGHRS and CDR2 YFSETQ come from the germline V gene. The CDR3 is 15 residues long. The CDR3 nucleotides are TGCGCCAGCAGCTTGTATTCGGGGGGAGGAGAGACCCAGTACTTC. This gives the protein CASSLYSGGGETQYF.

The chain recombines TRBV30 with TRBJ1-2; maybe TRBD1 (5 bases). The V end lost 7 bases, the J end lost 8 bases, and 11 bases lay between the germline ends. Per germline, CDR1 GTSNPN and CDR2 SVGIG (reference sequence). The CDR3 runs 10 residues. CDR3 bases: TGTGCCTTAATGACAGAAGGCTACACCTTC. It specifies CALMTEGYTF.

The chain recombines TRBV7-8 with TRBJ2-1; 7 nucleotides align to TRBD2. Germline lookup yields CDR1 SGHVS and CDR2 FQNEAQ. V was clipped by 6 bases and J by 5 bases; unmatched bases: 4. The CDR3 spans 13 residues. CDR3 protein: CASRSRGDNEQFF. In DNA form, the CDR3 reads TGTGCCAGCAGATCCCGGGGGGACAATGAGCAGTTCTTC.

The chain couples TRBV10-3 to TRBJ1-2; 8 nucleotides agree with TRBD1. CDR3 size: 16 residues. J gave up 3 bases and V 6 bases, and 12 bases lay outside the gene matches. From germline, CDR1 is ENHRY and CDR2 SYGVKD. The CDR3 here is CAIRTGTGGFDYGYTF. The CDR3 region has the DNA TGTGCCATCAGAACCGGGACAGGAGGTTTCGACTATGGCTACACCTTC.

The chain couples TRBV7-9 to TRBJ2-1; no firm D call. V gave up 5 bases and J gave up 0 bases, with 8 bases separating them. The CDR3 loop spans 14 amino acids. Germline-derived CDR1 and CDR2 are SEHNR and FQNEAQ (reference sequence). CDR3 region: CASSPSSSYNEQFF. The DNA for the CDR3 is TGTGCCAGCAGCCCCTCCAGCTCCTACAATGAGCAGTTCTTC. The full variable domain, completed using reference TRBV7-9 and TRBJ2-1, is DTGVSQNPRHKITKRGQNVTFRCDPISEHNRLYWYRQTLGQGPEFLTYFQNEAQLEKSRLLSDRFSAERPKGSFSTLEIQRTEQGDSAMYLCASSPSSSYNEQFFGPGTRLTVL.

V gene TRBV6-5 combines with J gene TRBJ1-1; D not resolved. The CDR3 runs to 14 residues. V shed 5 bases and J shed 4 bases, with 14 bases lying between them. Germline loops: CDR1 MNHEY, CDR2 SVGAGI. CDR3 coding DNA: TGTGCCAGCAGTAAACAAGCAAGGGCCACTGAAGCTTTCTTT. Protein: CASSKQARATEAFF.

The chain links TRBV2 to TRBJ2-6; 9 nucleotides align to TRBD2. In germline, CDR1 is SNHLY, CDR2 FYNNEI. The CDR3 is made up of 17 amino acids. V gave up 3 bases and J gave up 0 bases; unmatched junction bases: 3. CDR3 sequence reads: CASSETSGNSGANVLTF. In DNA, the CDR3 is TGTGCCAGCAGTGAGACTAGCGGTAACTCTGGGGCCAACGTCCTGACTTTC.

The V and J genes are TRBV15 and TRBJ1-2, with D possibly TRBD1 on 5 matching bases. Germline assignment: CDR1 LNHNV and CDR2 YYDKDF (reference sequence). V was shortened by 1 base and J by 7 bases, with 10 bases between the two germline ends. The CDR3 has 13 amino acids. The CDR3 nucleotides read TGTGCCACCAGCAGAGCGGGGGTGGGTGGCTACACCTTC. It is translated as CATSRAGVGGYTF.

In DNA, the CDR3 is TGTGCCAGCAGCTTAGACGCACAGTCCCAAGAGACCCAGTACTTC. Residues: CASSLDAQSQETQYF. The rearrangement links TRBV11-3 to TRBJ2-5; D ambiguous. V dropped 0 bases and J dropped 1 base, with 9 bases sitting between them. The CDR3 is 15 amino acids. The germline CDR1 and CDR2 sequences are SGHNT and YENEEA.

This rearrangement joins TRBV19 to TRBJ1-2; D not resolved. The CDR3 totals 13 residues. V dropped 8 bases and J dropped 6 bases, with 16 bases sitting between them. Germline V gives CDR1 LNHDA, CDR2 SQIVND (reference sequence). The CDR3 is CASLLDWRDGYTF. CDR3 coding DNA: TGTGCCAGTCTGTTAGACTGGCGAGATGGCTACACCTTC.

J is TRBJ1-2 and V is TRBV7-2; D gene unclear. The length of the CDR3 is 13 residues. CDR1 and CDR2 from the germline V gene are SGHTA and FQGNSA. Trimming took 2 bases from V and 5 from J, leaving 9 bases between them. The CDR3 DNA reads TGTGCCAGCAGCTTATCTAGAAATTATGGCTACACCTTC. Amino acid sequence: CASSLSRNYGYTF.

The V call is TRBV29-1, the J call TRBJ2-3, with 9 bases that match TRBD2. The V and J ends lost 5 bases and 0 bases, in that order; junction bases with no gene match: 3. There are 14 residues in the CDR3. In germline, CDR1 is SQVTM, CDR2 ANQGSEA. CDR3 sequence reads: CSVTLAGSTDTQYF. CDR3 DNA: TGCAGCGTTACACTAGCGGGCAGCACAGATACGCAGTATTTT.

The chain is built from TRBV6-1 and TRBJ2-7; a possible D gene is TRBD2 (6 bases). V lost 6 bases to trimming and J lost 2 bases, with 17 bases between them. The CDR3 length is 15 residues. Germline V gene sequence: CDR1 MNHNS, CDR2 SASEGT. CDR3 nucleotide sequence: TGTGCCAGCAGGCCGGGAGAGGCGAGGACCTACGAGCAGTACTTC. As protein: CASRPGEARTYEQYF.

The V gene is TRBV4-3, the J gene TRBJ1-2; no clear D. Trimming took 4 bases from V and 2 from J, leaving 20 bases between them. The CDR3 consists of 17 residues. Germline values: CDR1 LGHNA, CDR2 YSLEER. CDR3 amino acids: CASSRGPGTSNNYGYTF. The CDR3 bases are TGCGCCAGCAGCCGAGGGCCAGGTACCAGTAACAACTATGGCTACACCTTC.